This T cell receptor beta chain originates from a study of T cell responses to AZD1222 COVID-19 vaccine. Only one count was recorded for this clone. V gave up 0 bases and J gave up 4 bases, with 12 bases separating them. Looked up from germline, CDR1 is SGDLS and CDR2 is YYNGEE. The CDR3 covers 15 residues. Assay: immunoSEQ multiplex PCR; the TCRdb copy retains only in-frame clones and omits some. The table lists 150,000 or so clones, approximately 88% of them singletons, with roughly 2% in the top ten. The receptor was isolated from an adult in good health. The chain has TRBV9 and TRBJ2-3; D is possibly TRBD2 (6 bases). This material consisted of peripheral blood, taken on day 0 of AZD1222 vaccination. CDR3 amino acids: CASSVVAGLADTQYF. In nucleotides, the CDR3 is TGTGCCAGCAGCGTAGTGGCGGGATTGGCAGATACGCAGTATTTT.